Given below is one T cell receptor beta chain in context. This clonotype was counted at least ten times. The clone's antigen remains unknown. Base qualities are not provided; no much larger clone lies one nucleotide away. This specimen belongs to a study of T cells in Graves' hyperthyroidism and ophthalmopathy (dated by TCRdb to the late 2010s). In the study overall: Peripheral blood was sampled at the time of initial diagnosis, prior to any treatment. Whether ophthalmopathy could be predicted prospectively was tested in an independent validation cohort made up of roughly 20 hyperthyroidism patients plus 17 patients who later progressed to ophthalmopathy. For training and testing, the 110 or so patients in the discovery cohort were randomly divided in a 7:3 ratio. TCR Vbeta CDR3 sequencing of 140 or so peripheral blood samples (approximately 44 ophthalmopathy, about 75 hyperthyroidism and 17 progressor patients) is reported in the paper. In addition, the study compared T-cell repertoires in thyroid tissue and in blood from over 5 Graves' hyperthyroidism patients. To identify TCR V-J signatures that set the groups apart, the researchers used a discovery cohort of more than 95 patients, made up of around 40 with Graves' ophthalmopathy and some 56 with stable Graves' hyperthyroidism. Following sampling, methimazole starting at 30 mg daily was given to hyperthyroidism patients, and high-dose intravenous methylprednisolone was given to ophthalmopathy patients.

The investigation overall reported the following: In validation, the model predicted progression to ophthalmopathy with 65% to 71% sensitivity and approximately 78% specificity, a median of approximately 6.5 months before onset. Sample size was not statistically predetermined, and investigators were not blinded to group allocation. Most expanded thyroid clonotypes (frequency above 0.001) were also found in blood, which suggests that blood repertoires may mirror thyroid immune responses. A model built on a 13 V-J signature distinguished ophthalmopathy from stable hyperthyroidism, reaching around 88% sensitivity and under 84% specificity in cross-validation and 80%/75% in testing.

Moderately to severely active disease, a Clinical Activity Score of at least 3, a NOSPECS grade of at least 4, and a duration under 3 months were present in ophthalmopathy patients. The study excluded patients with uncontrolled infections, other autoimmune diseases, pregnancy or lactation. Diagnoses were established on the basis of clinical symptoms, serum thyroxine and TRAb, thyroid ultrasound, and orbital computed tomography. Ficoll-Paque density gradient centrifugation was used to isolate PBMCs from about 10 ml of fresh peripheral blood. Total RNA was extracted using Trizol reagent, and RNA quality was assessed on an Agilent 2100 Bioanalyzer. V is trimmed back by 5 bases and J by 5 bases, and the junction contains 11 bases that no gene match accounts for. For CDR1 and CDR2, the germline V gene (reference sequence) lists SEHNR and FQNEAQ. The CDR3 covers 17 residues, taking in both the cysteine and the phenylalanine. The sequence is cut down to CDR3 DNA, 51 bases in frame from base 1.

The TCR beta CDR3 regions were amplified from the RNA transcripts. The first round of RT-PCR for the TCR CDR3 was performed with the HTBI primer set and the Qiagen OneStep RT-PCR kit. Libraries were constructed in a second round of multiplex PCR, after which size selection and purification were carried out. The libraries were sequenced on an Illumina HiSeq2000 using paired-end 100 bp reads. On the authors' methods: SOAPnuke was used to process the raw data, removing reads that contained adapters or uncalled bases, had a mean Phred below 15, or lacked an exact match to the constant primer or identifier. High-quality paired reads were merged using COPE v1.2.5, and each unique nucleotide sequence was defined as a clonotype. Clonotypes were aligned to IMGT TRBV, TRBD and TRBJ reference segments using MiTCR v1.1. Only V-J combinations with frequency above 0.0001, covering about 99% of repertoires, were analysed. The TCS score was defined as the ratio of F50 (clonal expansion) to E x V (chaos), calculated using BLOSUM62-based TCRdist between CDR3 peptides within each V-J. Welch's t-statistics and random forest reduced 514 V-J features to around 14, which were used in a naive Bayes classifier (R e1071). The public reads were quality trimmed at Q25 with fastp and then assembled into clones with MiXCR by TCRdb, keeping productive beta chains. Duplicate CDR3 protein sequences are folded into a single record with the most common DNA and genes. Clone size and V and J calls follow TCRdb, not the original study. The sample table lists about 400,000 distinct CDR3 sequences, more than 12% of them with a count of one. Of the sample, 25% to 30% is held by the ten largest clones.

The chain links TRBV7-9 with TRBJ2-3, with 12 bases aligning to TRBD2. Sample: blood. The clonotype was recovered from a man aged 50 or older with Graves' ophthalmopathy. The DNA reads as follows: TGTGCCAGCAGCGGACGGACTAGCGGGAAGTTAAGAGATACGCAGTATTTT. The encoded protein is CASSGRTSGKLRDTQYF.